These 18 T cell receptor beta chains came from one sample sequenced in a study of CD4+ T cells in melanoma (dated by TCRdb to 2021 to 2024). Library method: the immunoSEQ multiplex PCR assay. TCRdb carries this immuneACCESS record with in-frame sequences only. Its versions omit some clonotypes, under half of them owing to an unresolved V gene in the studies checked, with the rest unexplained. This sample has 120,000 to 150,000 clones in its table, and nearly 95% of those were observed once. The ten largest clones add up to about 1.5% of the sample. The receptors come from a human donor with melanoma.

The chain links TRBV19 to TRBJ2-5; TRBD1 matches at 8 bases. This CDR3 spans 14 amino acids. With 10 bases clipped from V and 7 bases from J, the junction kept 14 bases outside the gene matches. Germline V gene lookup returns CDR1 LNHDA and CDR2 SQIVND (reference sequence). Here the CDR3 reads CATIGDRSSRTQYF. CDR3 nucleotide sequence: TGTGCCACCATAGGGGACAGGTCGAGTAGGACCCAGTACTTC.

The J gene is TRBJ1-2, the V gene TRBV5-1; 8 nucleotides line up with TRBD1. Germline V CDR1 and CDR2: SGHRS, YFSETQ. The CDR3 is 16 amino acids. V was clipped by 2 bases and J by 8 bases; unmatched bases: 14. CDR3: CASSLDPTGGLDGYTF. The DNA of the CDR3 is TGCGCCAGCAGCTTAGACCCAACAGGGGGGTTGGACGGCTACACCTTC.

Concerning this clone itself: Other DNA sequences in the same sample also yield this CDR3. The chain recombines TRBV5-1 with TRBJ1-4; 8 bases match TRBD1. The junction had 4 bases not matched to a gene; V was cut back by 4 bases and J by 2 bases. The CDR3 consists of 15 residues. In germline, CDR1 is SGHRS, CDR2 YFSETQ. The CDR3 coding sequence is TGCGCCAGCAGCGGACAGGGCGCCACTAATGAAAAACTGTTTTTT. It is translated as CASSGQGATNEKLFF.

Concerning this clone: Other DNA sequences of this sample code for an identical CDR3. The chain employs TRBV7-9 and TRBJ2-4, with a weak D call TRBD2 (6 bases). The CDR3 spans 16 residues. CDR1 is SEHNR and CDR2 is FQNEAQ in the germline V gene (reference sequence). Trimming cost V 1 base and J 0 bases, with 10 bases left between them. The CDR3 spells CASSLGGVLAKNIQYF. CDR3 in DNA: TGTGCCAGCAGCTTAGGGGGGGTTTTAGCCAAAAACATTCAGTACTTC.

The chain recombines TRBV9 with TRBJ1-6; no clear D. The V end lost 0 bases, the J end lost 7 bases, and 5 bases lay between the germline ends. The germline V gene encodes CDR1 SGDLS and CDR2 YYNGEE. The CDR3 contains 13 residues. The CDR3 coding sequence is TGTGCCAGCAGCGTAGCTATGAATTCACCCCTCCACTTT. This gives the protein CASSVAMNSPLHF.

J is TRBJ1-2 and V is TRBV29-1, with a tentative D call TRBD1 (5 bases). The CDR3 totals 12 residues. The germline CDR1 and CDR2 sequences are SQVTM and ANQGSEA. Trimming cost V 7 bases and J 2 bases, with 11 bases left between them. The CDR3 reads CSGFEGNYGYTF. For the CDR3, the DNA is TGCAGCGGGTTCGAGGGGAACTATGGCTACACCTTC. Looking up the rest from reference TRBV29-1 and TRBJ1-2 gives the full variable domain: SAVISQKPSRDICQRGTSLTIQCQVDSQVTMMFWYRQQPGQSLTLIATANQGSEATYESGFVIDKFPISRPNLTFSTLTVSNMSPEDSSIYLCSGFEGNYGYTFGSGTRLTVV.

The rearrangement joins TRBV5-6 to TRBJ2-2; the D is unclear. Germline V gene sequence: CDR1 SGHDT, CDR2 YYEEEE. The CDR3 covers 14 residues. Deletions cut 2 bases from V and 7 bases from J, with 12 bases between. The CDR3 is CASSLRASGGELFF. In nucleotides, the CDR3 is TGTGCCAGCAGCTTAAGGGCCTCCGGCGGGGAGCTGTTTTTT. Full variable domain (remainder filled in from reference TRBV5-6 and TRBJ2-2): DAGVTQSPTHLIKTRGQQVTLRCSPKSGHDTVSWYQQALGQGPQFIFQYYEEEERQRGNFPDRFSGHQFPNYSSELNVNALLLGDSALYLCASSLRASGGELFFGEGSRLTVL.

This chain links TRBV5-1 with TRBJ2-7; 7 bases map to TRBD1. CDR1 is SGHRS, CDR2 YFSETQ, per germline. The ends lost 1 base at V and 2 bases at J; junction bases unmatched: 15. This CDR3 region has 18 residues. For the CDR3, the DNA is TGCGCCAGCAGCTTGCATGATCGTGGGACAGCATCACCCTACGAGCAGTACTTC. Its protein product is CASSLHDRGTASPYEQYF.

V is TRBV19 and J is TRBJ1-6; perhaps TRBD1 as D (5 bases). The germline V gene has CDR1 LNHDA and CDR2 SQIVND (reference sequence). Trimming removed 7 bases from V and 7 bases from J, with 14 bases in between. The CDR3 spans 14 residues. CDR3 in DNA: TGTGCCAGTAACCCCCGCGGGGCAAATTCACCCCTCCACTTT. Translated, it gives CASNPRGANSPLHF.

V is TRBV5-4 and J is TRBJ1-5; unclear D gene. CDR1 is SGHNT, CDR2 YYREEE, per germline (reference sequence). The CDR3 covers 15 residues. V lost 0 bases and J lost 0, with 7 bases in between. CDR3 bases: TGTGCCAGCAGCTTGGAAAGGGATAGCAATCAGCCCCAGCATTTT. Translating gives CASSLERDSNQPQHF.

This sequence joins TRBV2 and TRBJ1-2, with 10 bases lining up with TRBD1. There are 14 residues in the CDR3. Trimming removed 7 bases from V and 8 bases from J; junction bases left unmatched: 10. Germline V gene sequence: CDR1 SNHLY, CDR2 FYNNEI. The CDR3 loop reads CASTLTGGGGGYTF. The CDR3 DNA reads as TGTGCCAGCACCCTGACAGGGGGCGGTGGGGGCTACACCTTC.

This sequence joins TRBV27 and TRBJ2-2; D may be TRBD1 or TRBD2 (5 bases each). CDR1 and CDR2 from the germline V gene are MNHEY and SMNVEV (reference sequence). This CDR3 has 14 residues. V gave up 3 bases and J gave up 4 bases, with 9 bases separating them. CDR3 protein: CASSLGVPTGELFF. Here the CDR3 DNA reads TGTGCCAGCAGTTTGGGGGTCCCCACCGGGGAGCTGTTTTTT.

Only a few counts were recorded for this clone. The CDR3 coding sequence is TGTGCCAGCAGTTCATCCGGGCTAGGCAGACCCGAGCAGTACTTC. It translates to CASSSSGLGRPEQYF. The chain is built from TRBV6-5 and TRBJ2-7; no firm D call. Germline lookup yields CDR1 MNHEY and CDR2 SVGAGI. Trimming stripped 4 bases from V and 6 bases from J, with 19 bases between. The CDR3 is 15 amino acids.

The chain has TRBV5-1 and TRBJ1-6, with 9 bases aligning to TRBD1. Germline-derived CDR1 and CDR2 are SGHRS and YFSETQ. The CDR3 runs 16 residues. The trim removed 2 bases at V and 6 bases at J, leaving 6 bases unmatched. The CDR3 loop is CASSLQGASVNSPLHF. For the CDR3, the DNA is TGCGCCAGCAGCTTACAGGGGGCTTCGGTTAATTCACCCCTCCACTTT.

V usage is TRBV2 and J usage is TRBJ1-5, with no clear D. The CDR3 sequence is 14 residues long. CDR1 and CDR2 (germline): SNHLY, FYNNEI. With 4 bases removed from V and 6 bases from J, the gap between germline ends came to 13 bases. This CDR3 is CASSAGLVLQPQHF. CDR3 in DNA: TGTGCCAGCAGTGCGGGGTTAGTCCTTCAGCCCCAGCATTTT.

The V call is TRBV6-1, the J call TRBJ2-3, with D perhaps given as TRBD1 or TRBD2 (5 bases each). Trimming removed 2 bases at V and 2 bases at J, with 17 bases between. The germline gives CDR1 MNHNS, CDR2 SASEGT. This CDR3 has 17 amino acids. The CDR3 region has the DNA TGTGCCAGCAGTGAAACCCCAACGGGGCTAGCCACAGATACGCAGTATTTT. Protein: CASSETPTGLATDTQYF.

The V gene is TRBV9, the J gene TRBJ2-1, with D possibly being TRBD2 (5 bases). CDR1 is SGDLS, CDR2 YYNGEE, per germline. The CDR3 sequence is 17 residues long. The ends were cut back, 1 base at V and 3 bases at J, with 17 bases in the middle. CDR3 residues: CASSVNKRTGYYNEQFF. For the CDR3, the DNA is TGTGCCAGCAGCGTAAATAAAAGGACTGGCTACTACAATGAGCAGTTCTTC.

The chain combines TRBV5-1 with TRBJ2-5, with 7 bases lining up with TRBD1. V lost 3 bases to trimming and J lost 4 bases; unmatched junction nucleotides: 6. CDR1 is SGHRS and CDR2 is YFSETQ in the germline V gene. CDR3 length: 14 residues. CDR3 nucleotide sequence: TGCGCCAGCAGCTCCACAGGGGTCCCAGAGACCCAGTACTTC. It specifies CASSSTGVPETQYF.